Shown below are 26 T cell receptor beta chains from a single sample sequenced in a study of T cells in Graves' hyperthyroidism and ophthalmopathy. What was amplified from RNA transcripts were TCR beta CDR3 regions. The HTBI primer set drove a first-round RT-PCR of the TCR CDR3. TCRdb re-derived calls from the multiplex PCR reads in MiXCR, one entry per CDR3 protein. The sample contains around 340,000 distinct CDR3 sequences, about 15% of which appear only once. Sequenced input: blood. The receptors derive from a woman aged 25 to 39 with Graves' hyperthyroidism.

This clonotype has just a few counts. This rearrangement joins TRBV18 to TRBJ2-5; 7 bases line up with TRBD1. Germline CDR1 KGHSH, CDR2 LQKENI. The CDR3 length is 13 residues. Unmatched junction bases numbered 4, after V lost 8 bases and J lost 1 base. The CDR3: CASKQGTQETQYF. CDR3 nucleotide sequence: TGTGCCAGCAAACAGGGGACCCAAGAGACCCAGTACTTC.

This clonotype was counted at least ten times. The rearrangement joins TRBV7-8 to TRBJ2-1, with TRBD2 identical over 12 bases. The CDR3 covers 15 residues. Per the germline V gene, CDR1 is SGHVS and CDR2 is FQNEAQ. The trim removed 4 bases at V and 8 bases at J, leaving 6 bases unmatched. CDR3 DNA: TGTGCCAGCAGCTCGACTAGCGGGAGACTCCATGAGCAGTTCTTC. Protein: CASSSTSGRLHEQFF.

The J gene is TRBJ2-1, the V gene TRBV7-3, with 7 positions matching TRBD2. Germline V gives CDR1 SGHTA, CDR2 FQGTGA. The ends lost 2 bases at V and 14 bases at J; junction bases unmatched: 18. The CDR3 is 16 amino acids. DNA for the CDR3: TGTGCCAGCAGCTTACCAAGGGCGGGAGTGATGGTTCAGGAGTTCTTC. Translating it yields CASSLPRAGVMVQEFF. Full variable domain (rest looked up from reference TRBV7-3 and TRBJ2-1): GAGVSQTPSNKVTEKGKYVELRCDPISGHTALYWYRQSLGQGPEFLIYFQGTGAADDSGLPNDRFFAVRPEGSVSTLKIQRTERGDSAVYLCASSLPRAGVMVQEFFGPGTRLTVL.

This clonotype was observed at least ten times. J is TRBJ2-1 and V is TRBV28, with unresolved D. Germline loops: CDR1 MDHEN, CDR2 SYDVKM. The CDR3 loop spans 14 amino acids. The ends were cut back, 3 bases at V and 0 bases at J, with 6 bases in the middle. CDR3 in amino acids: CASSFASSYNEQFF. CDR3 coding DNA: TGTGCCAGCAGTTTCGCGAGCTCCTACAATGAGCAGTTCTTC.

This clonotype has ten or more counts. The chain combines TRBV12-3 or TRBV12-4 with TRBJ2-3; the D gene is possibly TRBD2 (5 bases). V dropped 3 bases and J dropped 1 base, with 14 bases sitting between them. This CDR3 is built from 16 residues. As DNA, the CDR3 is TGTGCCAGCAGTTTGGCGGCTAGCAGACGCACAGATACGCAGTATTTT. Translating gives CASSLAASRRTDTQYF.

This clonotype was detected ten times or more. The chain links TRBV7-9 to TRBJ2-5, with 10 bases fitting TRBD2. The trim removed 5 bases at V and 5 bases at J, leaving 11 bases unmatched. The CDR3 spans 16 residues. Germline loops: CDR1 SEHNR, CDR2 FQNEAQ (reference sequence). CDR3 sequence: CASSEGYSGRVETQYF. CDR3 DNA sequence: TGTGCCAGCAGCGAGGGATACAGCGGGAGGGTTGAGACCCAGTACTTC.

This clonotype has a count of ten or more. The chain recombines TRBV24-1 with TRBJ2-5; 7 bases match TRBD1. This CDR3 is built from 15 residues. Germline CDR1 and CDR2: KGHDR and SFDVKD. Trimming removed 3 bases from V and 2 bases from J; junction bases left unmatched: 5. Written as DNA, the CDR3 is TGTGCCACCAGTGATCCGGGACAGAATCAAGAGACCCAGTACTTC. Translated, it gives CATSDPGQNQETQYF.

The rearrangement joins TRBV4-1 to TRBJ2-5; TRBD2 aligns across 9 bases. The CDR3 extends over 17 amino acids. Germline values: CDR1 MGHRA, CDR2 YSYEKL. J gave up 4 bases and V 0 bases, and 9 bases lay outside the gene matches. The CDR3 protein is CASSQESPSGAGETQYF. Here the CDR3 DNA reads TGCGCCAGCAGCCAAGAGAGCCCTAGCGGGGCGGGAGAGACCCAGTACTTC.

The V and J genes are TRBV20-1 and TRBJ1-1; unclear D gene. CDR3 length equals 13 residues. Germline CDR1 DFQATT, CDR2 SNEGSKA (reference sequence). V was clipped by 6 bases and J by 2 bases, with 13 bases between them. The CDR3: CSATESSNTEAFF. The CDR3 nucleotides are TGCAGTGCCACTGAGTCAAGTAACACTGAAGCTTTCTTT.

This clonotype was observed a handful of times. The chain is built from TRBV19 and TRBJ1-6; D ambiguous. The CDR3 totals 13 residues. The germline V and J ends were trimmed by 5 bases and 10 bases, with 12 bases remaining between them. Germline CDR1 and CDR2: LNHDA and SQIVND (reference sequence). This chain's CDR3 is CASSRVPWSPLHF. As DNA, the CDR3 is TGTGCCAGTAGTCGGGTCCCTTGGTCACCCCTCCACTTT. Using reference TRBV19 and TRBJ1-6 for the parts outside the CDR3, the full variable domain is DGGITQSPKYLFRKEGQNVTLSCEQNLNHDAMYWYRQDPGQGLRLIYYSQIVNDFQKGDIAEGYSVSREKKESFPLTVTSAQKNPTAFYLCASSRVPWSPLHFGNGTRLTVT.

Regarding this clonotype: This may come from a read error, since a much larger clone is one base off. The chain recombines TRBV10-3 with TRBJ2-7, with 12 bases that match TRBD2. This CDR3 contains 17 residues. Trimming cost V 3 bases and J 3 bases; bases outside gene matches: 9. Per the germline V gene, CDR1 is ENHRY and CDR2 is SYGVKD. DNA for the CDR3: TGTGCCATCAGTGATACCTATTTGACTAGCGGGAGCTACGAGCAGTACTTC. It is translated as CAISDTYLTSGSYEQYF.

The CDR3 nucleotides read TGTGCCAGCTCACCACCGGCGGGAGATACGCAGTATTTT. This codes for CASSPPAGDTQYF. The chain carries TRBV18 and TRBJ2-3; TRBD2 might be the D (5 bases). CDR1 is KGHSH, CDR2 LQKENI, per germline. The CDR3 spans 13 residues. V was cut by 0 bases and J by 5 bases, with 6 bases left in between.

This clonotype has ten or more counts. The chain couples TRBV20-1 to TRBJ1-1; TRBD1 matches at 8 bases. CDR3 length: 12 amino acids. The ends lost 5 bases at V and 7 bases at J; junction bases unmatched: 6. Germline CDR1 reads DFQATT; CDR2 reads SNEGSKA (reference sequence). The CDR3 region is CSAGRTGFEAFF. CDR3 sequence (DNA): TGCAGTGCTGGCAGGACAGGGTTTGAAGCTTTCTTT.

In this sample, this clonotype turned up many times. The V call is TRBV24-1, the J call TRBJ2-3, with TRBD1 matching over 8 bases. This CDR3 contains 15 residues. Germline lookup yields CDR1 KGHDR and CDR2 SFDVKD. V was pared by 0 bases and J by 6 bases, with 4 bases of the junction left unmatched. CDR3 DNA: TGTGCCACCAGTGATTTGGGGACAGGTGCGGATACGCAGTATTTT. Its translation: CATSDLGTGADTQYF.

This chain joins TRBV18 and TRBJ1-3; D is perhaps TRBD1 (6 bases). This CDR3 is 17 amino acids long. Germline loops: CDR1 KGHSH, CDR2 LQKENI. Trimming removed 4 bases from V and 2 bases from J, with 18 bases in between. The CDR3 sequence is CASSRETGNLAGNTIYF. CDR3 sequence (DNA): TGTGCCAGCTCACGGGAGACAGGAAATTTGGCTGGAAACACCATATATTTT.

The rearrangement joins TRBV20-1 to TRBJ2-7, with 7 bases aligning to TRBD1. Germline loops: CDR1 DFQATT, CDR2 SNEGSKA (reference sequence). After removal of 6 bases from V and 6 bases from J, the junction contained 11 bases not matched to a gene. The CDR3 is 13 amino acids. The CDR3 region has the DNA TGCAGTGCCCTCCGGGACAGCCCCCTCGAGCAGTACTTC. It specifies CSALRDSPLEQYF.

This clonotype was seen only a few times. The rearrangement uses TRBV5-6 and TRBJ2-7; D call uncertain. The CDR3 is made up of 15 amino acids. The V gene's germline CDR1 is SGHDT and CDR2 YYEEEE. The V end was cut by 0 bases, the J end by 1 base, with 11 bases between. In DNA, the CDR3 is TGTGCCAGCAGCTTGGGCACCTTCCCTTCCTACGAGCAGTACTTC. Protein product: CASSLGTFPSYEQYF.

The genes are TRBV4-3 and TRBJ2-2; the D gene could be TRBD1 or TRBD2 (5 bases each). Germline V gene lookup returns CDR1 LGHNA and CDR2 YSLEER. CDR3 length: 15 amino acids. Trimming took off 1 base at V and 4 bases at J, with 10 bases between the two ends. CDR3 in amino acids: CASSQGGTITGELFF. CDR3 sequence (DNA): TGCGCCAGCAGCCAAGGGGGGACCATCACCGGGGAGCTGTTTTTT.

This clonotype was seen more than once but under ten times. This rearrangement joins TRBV12-3 or TRBV12-4 to TRBJ1-5; D is perhaps TRBD1 (6 bases). This CDR3 has 14 residues. The ends were cut back, 8 bases at V and 8 bases at J, with 19 bases in the middle. Written as DNA, the CDR3 is TGTGCCAGCTCGAAGCCGGGGGGCTTGGAGCCCCAGCATTTT. It is translated as CASSKPGGLEPQHF.

This clonotype was seen at least ten times. The V gene is TRBV6-2 or TRBV6-3, the J gene TRBJ2-6, with D perhaps being TRBD1 or TRBD2 (5 bases each). Germline CDR1 MNHEY, CDR2 SVGEGT. V lost 6 bases, J lost 2 bases, and 17 bases lay in between. The CDR3 covers 17 residues. The CDR3 is CASRPQGVATGANVLTF. The CDR3 DNA follows: TGTGCCAGCAGGCCGCAGGGAGTGGCGACTGGGGCCAACGTCCTGACTTTC.

The sample holds many counts of this clonotype. Sequence at one end of the junction differs from germline and may be a read error. This sequence joins TRBV6-1 and TRBJ2-7, with TRBD1 matching over 7 bases. Germline loops: CDR1 MNHNS, CDR2 SASEGT. The CDR3 has 15 amino acids. Written as DNA, the CDR3 is TGTGCCATCAGTGCCCCCTCAGGACAGGTCAGCGAGCAGTACTTC. Encoded protein: CAISAPSGQVSEQYF.

This clonotype has at least ten counts. The chain combines TRBV7-2 with TRBJ1-5, with 9 bases lining up with TRBD1. This CDR3 region has 16 residues. The junction had 4 bases not matched to a gene; V was cut back by 0 bases and J by 4 bases. The germline CDR1 and CDR2 sequences are SGHTA and FQGNSA. CDR3 in DNA: TGTGCCAGCAGCTTAGCAGGGACAGGGCTGAATCAGCCCCAGCATTTT. Translated: CASSLAGTGLNQPQHF.

This clonotype was counted ten times or more. The genes are TRBV12-3 or TRBV12-4 and TRBJ1-1; 7 bases are shared with TRBD1. CDR3 length: 15 amino acids. V gave up 5 bases and J gave up 0 bases; unmatched junction bases: 6. CDR3 sequence reads: CASSPGTELNTEAFF. The CDR3 DNA sequence: TGTGCCAGCAGTCCCGGGACAGAGCTGAACACTGAAGCTTTCTTT.

This clonotype was observed many times. The chain couples TRBV6-4 to TRBJ2-5; D may be TRBD2 (6 bases). V lost 9 bases, J lost 3 bases, and 35 bases lay in between. The CDR3 has 20 residues. Germline loops: CDR1 MRHNA, CDR2 SNTAGT. The CDR3 protein is CARLKLVASHALPGEETQYF. The CDR3 region has the DNA TGTGCCAGGCTGAAGTTGGTAGCGTCCCACGCCCTCCCGGGGGAAGAGACCCAGTACTTC.

This clonotype was recorded at least ten times. The chain has TRBV19 and TRBJ1-1, with a weak D call TRBD1 (5 bases). The CDR3 spans 13 residues. Germline lookup yields CDR1 LNHDA and CDR2 SQIVND (reference sequence). Trimming took off 8 bases at V and 0 bases at J, with 10 bases between the two ends. CDR3 in amino acids: CASRGMMNTEAFF. The CDR3 DNA follows: TGTGCCAGTCGGGGGATGATGAACACTGAAGCTTTCTTT. Supplemented by reference TRBV19 and TRBJ1-1, the full variable domain reads DGGITQSPKYLFRKEGQNVTLSCEQNLNHDAMYWYRQDPGQGLRLIYYSQIVNDFQKGDIAEGYSVSREKKESFPLTVTSAQKNPTAFYLCASRGMMNTEAFFGQGTRLTVV.

This clonotype was seen only a few times. The chain links TRBV11-2 to TRBJ2-5; possibly TRBD1 or TRBD2 for D (5 bases each). The V end lost 5 bases, the J end lost 8 bases, and 18 bases lay between the germline ends. Germline values: CDR1 SGHAT, CDR2 FQNNGV. The CDR3 has 14 amino acids. This CDR3 is CASSPWDDQRTQYF. In DNA, the CDR3 is TGTGCCAGCAGCCCATGGGACGACCAGAGAACCCAGTACTTC.